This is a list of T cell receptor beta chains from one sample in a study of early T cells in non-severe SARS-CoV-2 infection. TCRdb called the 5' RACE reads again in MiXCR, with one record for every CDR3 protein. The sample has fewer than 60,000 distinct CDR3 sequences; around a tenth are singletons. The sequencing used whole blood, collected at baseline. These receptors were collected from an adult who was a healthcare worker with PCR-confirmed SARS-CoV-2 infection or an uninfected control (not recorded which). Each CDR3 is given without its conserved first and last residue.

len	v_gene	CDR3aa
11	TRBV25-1	ASSSPSPETQY
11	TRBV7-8	ASSLETEQPQH
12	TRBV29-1	SVENRGTLTEAF
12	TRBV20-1	SARVGLAGGELF
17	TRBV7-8	ASSLGAAGGPSPYNEQF
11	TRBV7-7	ASSSTSDHEQY
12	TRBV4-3	ASSQDWATGELF
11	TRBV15	ATSWQKGHEQY
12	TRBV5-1	ASSLMGGDQPQH
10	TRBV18	ASSNPTDTQY
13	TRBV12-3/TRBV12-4	ASSRLAGAGNEQF
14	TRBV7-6	ASSLGPGLAYNEQF
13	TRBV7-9	ASSDPLRGTGELF
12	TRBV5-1	ASSRDRLSYEQY
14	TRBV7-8	ASSLGLAGSTDTQY
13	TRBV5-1	ASSLAGTAYNEQF
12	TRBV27	ASSNRADSNGYT
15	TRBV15	ATSSPSSGKRNNEQF
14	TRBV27	ASSPRATGSSYGYT
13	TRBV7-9	ASSLEGGRNSPLH
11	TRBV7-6	ASSLALTDTQY
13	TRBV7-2	ASSNRDREIYTQY
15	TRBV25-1	ASRSETGISGTDTQY
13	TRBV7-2	ASSLEGGRTDTQY
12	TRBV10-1	ASSDWENPDTQY
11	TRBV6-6	ASRQQGATEAF
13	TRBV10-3	AISEEEGRSDTQY
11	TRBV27	ASSLYPLKTQC
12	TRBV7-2	ASSPDGSYNEQF
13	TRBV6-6	ASSSRQGSFSGYT
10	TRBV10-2	ASTIAGYEQY
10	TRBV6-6	ASSLANEKLF
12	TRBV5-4	ASSLQGANTEAF
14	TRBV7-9	ASSLDNQGAQETQY
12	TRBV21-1	ASSKVDRTYEQY
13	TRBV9	ASSVEGSGANVLT
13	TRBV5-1	ASSAGLAGGHEQF
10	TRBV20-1	SAGQGDTEAF
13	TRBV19	ASSIRKISNQPQH
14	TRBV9	ASSLPAGGFTDTQY
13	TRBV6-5	ASSYSTGGSYEQY
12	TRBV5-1	ASSTGQGYNEQF